The count of the clone carrying this T cell receptor (beta chain) is one. The data were obtained in a study of blood T cell repertoires in COVID-19. Turning to the study itself: The samples span acute and convalescent COVID-19 from the United States, Italy and Spain. PBMCs, B-cell-depleted T cells, or T cells provided the cDNA or gDNA that made up the material.

CDR1 is LNHDA, CDR2 SQIVND, per germline (reference sequence). This CDR3 is 14 amino acids long. V was trimmed by 3 bases and J by 8 bases, leaving 11 bases between them. The repertoire was sequenced with immunoSEQ multiplex PCR; TCRdb's copy has only in-frame clones and lacks some. The sample carries some 380,000 clones, roughly 86% recorded once. The participants were between about 18 and 90 years old and came from about two dozen US areas. The chain links TRBV19 to TRBJ1-6; weak D call: TRBD1 (5 bases). The sample taken for sequencing was PBMCs or T cells enriched from blood (not recorded which). This TCR was sampled from a woman in her thirties or forties with acute COVID-19. The CDR3 loop reads CASSMLQTDSPLHF. The CDR3 region has the DNA TGTGCCAGTAGTATGTTACAGACAGATTCACCCCTCCACTTT. The full variable domain, rest sourced from reference TRBV19 and TRBJ1-6, is DGGITQSPKYLFRKEGQNVTLSCEQNLNHDAMYWYRQDPGQGLRLIYYSQIVNDFQKGDIAEGYSVSREKKESFPLTVTSAQKNPTAFYLCASSMLQTDSPLHFGNGTRLTVT.